This TCR beta chain stems from a study of cytomegalovirus exposure and HLA in healthy donors listed by TCRdb under 2017. Study-wide context: An earlier analysis of roughly 630 of the donors reported 250 to 300 Gb of sequence data and about 100 million unique TCR beta sequences from some 180 million T cells. Roughly 300 gigabases of sequencing data and around 80 million unique TCR sequences made up an early release that covered 640 HLA-typed donors. Of the approximately 400 genotyped donors, less than 85% were placed in the genetic ancestry cluster associated with self-reported Caucasian donors. The aim of the study was to test whether cataloging public T cell receptors could identify signatures of past pathogen exposure. Using immunosequencing, the study profiled T cell repertoires from approximately 700 subjects and related those repertoires to cytomegalovirus serostatus. Besides the first cohort of 666 subjects, a separate validation cohort made up of 120 different subjects was used. High-throughput TCR immunosequencing, statistical association of individual TCRs with disease status, and machine learning were combined to predict cytomegalovirus infection status. To study patterns of TCR occurrence, a later analysis re-analyzed previously published TCR beta repertoires from just over 650 donors and added high-resolution HLA genotyping. The later analysis used no new phenotypic data to find candidate immune exposures, relying instead on TCR beta sequences and their occurrence across donors. An earlier analysis of fewer than 750 of the donors used high-throughput TCR beta sequencing to judge whether each TCR beta V gene segment behaved as functional or pseudogenic. Donor age, sex, ethnicity and CMV serostatus were compiled together with the repertoire data. A later genetic analysis took genome-wide SNP genotypes for about three fifths of the roughly 700 donors and used that subset as a discovery cohort. All discovery cohort repertoires had been generated using a single sequencing platform. Both class I and class II loci were covered by HLA typing, at four-digit resolution. Typing coverage varied by locus: about 629-640 donors for A, B, C, DRB1 and DQB1; approximately 520 for DQA1; about 570 for DPA1; under 490 for DPB1. Roughly 5 DR-DQ haplotypes were treated as single units for association and clustering because of strong linkage in the cohort. Among about 400 genotyped donors of the cohort, an average of roughly 230,000 unique TCR beta nucleotide sequences was sequenced per donor, of which 15% to 20% were non-productive. Overall study results and their limits: Sequencing depth was assumed to be roughly uniform across donors in the presence/absence analyses, though that assumption may not hold. When HLA alleles, especially DR and DQ, strongly co-occurred, attributing TCR associations to individual alleles was difficult. An earlier analysis of approximately 570 of the donors showed that most TCR beta V segments appeared in productive rearrangements either about 87% or about 30% of the time, which broadly matched IMGT annotations. At a false discovery rate of 0.05, a later analysis linked 15,000 to 20,000 TCR beta sequences to specific HLA alleles. Because HLA typing was missing for some donors at each locus, association tests included only the typed subset. Compared with the roughly 670-donor mean, donors in an Asian-associated ancestry cluster had fewer N-insertions in productive TCRs, according to a later genetic analysis. In a later analysis, HLA-associated TCR beta chains were found to be more clonally expanded and to have lower generation probabilities than equally common non-associated chains. Across donors, most TCR sequences were observed very rarely, whereas some public TCRs were present in many individuals. Most CMV-associated TCR beta chains appeared to be HLA-restricted in a later analysis, and the HLA associations seemed to be driven largely by CMV exposure. Immune exposure information for the cohort was limited to CMV serostatus. A further reported finding was that TCR beta sequences accurately predicted the HLA-A and HLA-B alleles for most subjects in the first cohort. Linkage disequilibrium might explain the correlated functional status among segregating V segments, but an unknown experimental factor could not be ruled out. In a later genetic analysis, a missense DCLRE1C variant was associated with V-gene and J-gene trimming of TCR beta chains, and the association was replicated in an independent cohort. The sequencing pipeline was judged likely to have produced a cluster of highly shared sequence variants as a technical artifact. In vitro tests confirmed that a few of the cytomegalovirus-associated TCR beta chains recognize cytomegalovirus antigens. The classifier was reported to diagnose cytomegalovirus status with high specificity and sensitivity in both the original and validation cohorts. In a later analysis, several top co-occurrence clusters were reported to appear linked to parvovirus B19, influenza, CMV and Epstein-Barr virus. This cohort had only TCR beta chains sequenced, and the lack of alpha or paired-chain data limited which features could be detected. Because the 87-base-pair reads could not distinguish some IMGT-functional V segments, including TRBV6-2 and TRBV6-3, those segments were excluded. According to the authors, the approach could potentially be generalized to other disease states and immunological phenotypes. In the study, some 160 TCR beta chains were listed as associated with cytomegalovirus. In a later analysis, TCR association rates were found to vary across HLA loci, with the most associated TCRs seen for DRB1 alleles and the fewest for HLA-C alleles. Approximately 18 rarely observed V segments, including chromosome 9 orphons, were excluded from the earlier analysis of almost 600 of the donors because counts were too low.

The library was obtained by the immunoSEQ multiplex PCR assay. A mixture of 60 forward primers for TCR Vbeta segments and 13 reverse primers for TCR Jbeta segments was used in the multiplex PCR. The CDR3 region of rearranged TCR beta genes was amplified from genomic DNA by a multiplex PCR assay. On the Illumina HiSeq System, the amplified TCR beta libraries were sequenced as 87-base-pair reads. In the authors' own workflow: In a later analysis, approximately 74 million unique TCR beta chains were counted across the 650 to 700 repertoires, and around 10 million of these chains were shared by at least two donors. Raw reads were error-corrected and collapsed into unique sequences by a nearest-neighbor algorithm in which closely related sequences were merged to remove PCR and sequencing errors. CDR3 sequences were aligned to IMGT reference sequences to assign V, D and J gene segments. For a sequence to be retained, at least a six-nucleotide match to both a V gene segment and a J gene segment was required. A rearrangement counted as productive if the CDR3 had no stop codons and remained in frame with V and J, and every other rearrangement counted as non-productive. CDR3 was defined according to IMGT convention as the region running from the second conserved V-encoded cysteine to the conserved J-encoded phenylalanine. Sequences without an unambiguous match to a single V gene segment were excluded from the earlier analysis of about 640 of the donors. An earlier analysis of around 600 of the donors classified V segments as functional when productive rearrangements were above 56.7% and as segregating when the standard deviation between donors was above 5%. To diagnose cytomegalovirus status from the catalog of TCR beta chain sequences, a statistical classification framework was built. A later analysis assigned V and J genes by comparing TCR nucleotide sequences with IMGT/GENE-DB human TR gene sequences. In a later analysis, CDR3 sequences and most-parsimonious VDJ recombination scenarios were assigned using the TCRdist pipeline. In a later analysis, every TCR beta chain was defined by the combination of its CDR3 amino acid sequence and its V-gene family, and reads without a unique V-gene family were dropped. As a way to deal with suspected cross-contamination and a sequencing artifact, a later analysis dropped 500 to 700 nucleotide sequences that were highly shared and had low generation probability. A later analysis calculated a clonal expansion index for each public chain from normalized within-repertoire ranks of inferred template counts. A later analysis computed generation probabilities with a VDJ recombination model fitted to out-of-frame rearrangements, and checked the results against IGoR. In a later analysis, hypergeometric tests were used to score TCR-TCR, TCR-HLA and TCR-CMV co-occurrence, with a repertoire-size bias correction applied to TCR pairs. To estimate false discovery rates, a later analysis permuted the HLA or CMV assignments 20 times. A later analysis grouped co-occurring TCRs with DBSCAN, adding TCRdist sequence similarity when clustering within HLA-allele-positive subsets. Repertoires with fewer than 30,000 or more than 120,000 public chains were left out of co-occurrence clustering, as were about 5 repertoires with anomalous nucleotide sharing. The table comes from immuneACCESS by way of TCRdb, which keeps in-frame sequences with V and J called. Part of the clones is missing from these tables; in studies checked, under half for an unresolved V gene and the rest for unknown reasons. That table is the source of V, J and clone size, and D and trimming were worked out from the DNA. The sample table holds approximately 140,000 clones, of which about 86% were seen once. The ten largest make up under 4.5% of the sample.

For CDR1 and CDR2, the germline V gene (reference sequence) lists LNHDA and SQIVND. The CDR3, from cysteine to phenylalanine, totals 16 residues. The CDR3 DNA has 48 bases and is translated from base 1. Relative to germline, V is missing 5 bases and J is missing 1 base, with 7 bases of the junction outside any gene match. On this clone: Its cognate antigen has yet to be identified. Base qualities are not provided; no much larger clone lies one nucleotide away.

In total, over 600 healthy bone marrow donors made up the cohort. At the time of sampling, all cohort members were nominally healthy, though unrecorded immune exposures were likely present. The donor was CMV seropositive and was included in the group of 250 to 350 seropositive cohort members. Each donor provided a peripheral blood sample, and peripheral blood mononuclear cells were used for TCR beta sequencing. The Qiagen DNeasy Blood Extraction Kit was used to extract genomic DNA from the blood cell samples. The sequence was obtained from a man aged 40-55 years in good health and CMV-seropositive. The chain uses TRBV19 and TRBJ2-7, with 11 bases matching TRBD2. Sequenced sample: PBMCs. The CDR3 sequence is CASSHSGTSGSYEQYF. The sequence in DNA is TGTGCCAGTAGTCATAGTGGGACTAGCGGATCCTACGAGCAGTACTTC. The reference TRBV19 and TRBJ2-7 proteins fill in what lies around the CDR3, so the full variable domain reads DGGITQSPKYLFRKEGQNVTLSCEQNLNHDAMYWYRQDPGQGLRLIYYSQIVNDFQKGDIAEGYSVSREKKESFPLTVTSAQKNPTAFYLCASSHSGTSGSYEQYFGPGTRLTVT.